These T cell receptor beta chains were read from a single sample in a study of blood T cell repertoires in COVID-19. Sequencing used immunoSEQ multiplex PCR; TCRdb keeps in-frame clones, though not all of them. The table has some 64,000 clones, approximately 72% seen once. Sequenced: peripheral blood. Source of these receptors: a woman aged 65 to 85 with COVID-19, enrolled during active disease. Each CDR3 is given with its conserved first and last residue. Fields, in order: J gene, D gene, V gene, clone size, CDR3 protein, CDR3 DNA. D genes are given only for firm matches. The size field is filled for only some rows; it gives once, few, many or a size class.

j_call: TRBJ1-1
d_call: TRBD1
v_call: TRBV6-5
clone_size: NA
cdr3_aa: CASSRTGNVNTEAFF
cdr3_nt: TGTGCCAGCAGCCGGACAGGCAATGTGAACACTGAAGCTTTCTTT

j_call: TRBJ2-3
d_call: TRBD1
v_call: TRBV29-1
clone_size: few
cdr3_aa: CSVGQGALPDTQYF
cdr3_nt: TGCAGCGTTGGACAGGGGGCGCTCCCAGATACGCAGTATTTT

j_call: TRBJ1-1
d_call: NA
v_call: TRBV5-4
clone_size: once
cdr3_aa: CASSENRVRGNTEAFF
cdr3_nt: TGTGCCAGCAGCGAAAACAGGGTCAGGGGTAACACTGAAGCTTTCTTT

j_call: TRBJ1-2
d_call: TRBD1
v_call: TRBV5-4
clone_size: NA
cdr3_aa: CASSTDRGDGYTF
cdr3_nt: TGTGCCAGCAGCACGGACAGGGGGGATGGCTACACCTTC

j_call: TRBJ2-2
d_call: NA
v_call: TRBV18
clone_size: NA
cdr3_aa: CASSSSGTGELFF
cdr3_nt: TGTGCCAGCTCATCGTCCGGGACCGGGGAGCTGTTTTTT

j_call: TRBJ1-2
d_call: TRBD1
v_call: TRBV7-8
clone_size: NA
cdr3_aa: CASSFIQGARGYTF
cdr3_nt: TGTGCCAGCAGCTTCATACAGGGGGCGCGTGGCTACACCTTC

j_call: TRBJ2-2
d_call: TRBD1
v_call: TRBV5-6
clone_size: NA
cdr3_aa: CASSFGTGEGTGELFF
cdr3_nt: TGTGCCAGCAGCTTCGGGACAGGAGAAGGCACCGGGGAGCTGTTTTTT

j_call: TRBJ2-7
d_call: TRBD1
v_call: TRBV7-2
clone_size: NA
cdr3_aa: CASSLSDRGSYEQYF
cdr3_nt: TGTGCCAGCAGCTTATCGGACAGGGGGAGCTACGAGCAGTACTTC

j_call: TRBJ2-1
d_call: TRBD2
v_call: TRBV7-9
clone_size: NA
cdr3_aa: CASSLAASGYNEQFF
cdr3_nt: TGTGCCAGCAGCTTAGCGGCTAGCGGATACAATGAGCAGTTCTTC

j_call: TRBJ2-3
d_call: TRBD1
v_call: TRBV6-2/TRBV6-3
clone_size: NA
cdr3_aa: CASSEQGANTDTQYF
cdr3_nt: TGTGCCAGCAGCGAACAGGGGGCAAACACAGATACGCAGTATTTT

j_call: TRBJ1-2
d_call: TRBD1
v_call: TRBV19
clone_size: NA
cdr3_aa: CASSTLGQDYGYTF
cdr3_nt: TGTGCCAGTAGTACCCTCGGACAGGACTATGGCTACACCTTC

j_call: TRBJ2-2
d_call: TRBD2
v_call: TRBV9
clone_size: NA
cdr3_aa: CASSVAGRAGTGELFF
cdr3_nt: TGTGCCAGCAGCGTAGCCGGGAGGGCGGGGACCGGGGAGCTGTTTTTT

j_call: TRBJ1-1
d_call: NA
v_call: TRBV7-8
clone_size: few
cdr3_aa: CASSIDRDTEAFF
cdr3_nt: TGTGCCAGCAGCATAGACAGAGACACTGAAGCTTTCTTT

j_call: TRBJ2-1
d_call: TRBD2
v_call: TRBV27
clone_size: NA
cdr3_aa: CASAGLDDNEQFF
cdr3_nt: TGTGCCAGCGCGGGACTAGACGACAATGAGCAGTTCTTC

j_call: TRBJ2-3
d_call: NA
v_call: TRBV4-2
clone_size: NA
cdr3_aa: CASSQDPDWRSTDTQYF
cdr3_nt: TGTGCCAGCAGCCAAGATCCGGACTGGCGTAGCACAGATACGCAGTATTTT

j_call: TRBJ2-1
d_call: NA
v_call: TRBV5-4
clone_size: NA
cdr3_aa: CASSLDGRSYNEQFF
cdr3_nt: TGTGCCAGCAGCTTGGATGGCAGGTCCTACAATGAGCAGTTCTTC

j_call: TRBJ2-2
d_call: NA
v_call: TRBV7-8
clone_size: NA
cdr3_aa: CASSPQLAWGETNTGELFF
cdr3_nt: TGTGCCAGCAGCCCACAACTTGCATGGGGGGAGACGAACACCGGGGAGCTGTTTTTT

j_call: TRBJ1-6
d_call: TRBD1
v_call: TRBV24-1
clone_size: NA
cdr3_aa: CATPQRDRGTRTYNSPLHF
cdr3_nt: TGTGCCACTCCCCAGAGGGACAGGGGGACCCGGACCTATAATTCACCCCTCCACTTT

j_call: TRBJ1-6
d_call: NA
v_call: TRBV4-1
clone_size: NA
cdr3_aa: CASSQGSPFSLHF
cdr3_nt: TGCGCCAGCAGCCAAGGTTCCCCATTTTCCCTCCACTTT

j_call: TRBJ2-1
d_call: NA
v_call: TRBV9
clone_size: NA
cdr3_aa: CASSPLYNEQFF
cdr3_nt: TGTGCCAGCAGCCCCCTCTACAATGAGCAGTTCTTC

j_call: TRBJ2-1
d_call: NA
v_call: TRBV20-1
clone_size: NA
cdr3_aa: CSASDRGLEQFF
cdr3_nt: TGCAGTGCTAGTGACAGGGGACTAGAGCAGTTCTTC

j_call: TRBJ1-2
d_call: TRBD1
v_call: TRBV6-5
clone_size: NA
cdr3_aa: CASSRQGEGYTF
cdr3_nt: TGTGCCAGCAGTCGCCAGGGGGAGGGCTACACCTTC

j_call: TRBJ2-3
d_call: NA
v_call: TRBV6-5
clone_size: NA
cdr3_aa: CASSYLGGSTDTQYF
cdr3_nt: TGTGCCAGCAGTTACCTAGGGGGTAGCACAGATACGCAGTATTTT

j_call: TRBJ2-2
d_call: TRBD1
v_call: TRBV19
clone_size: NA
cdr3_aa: CASSRGQGVRTGELFF
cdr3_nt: TGTGCCAGTAGTAGGGGACAGGGGGTTAGGACCGGGGAGCTGTTTTTT

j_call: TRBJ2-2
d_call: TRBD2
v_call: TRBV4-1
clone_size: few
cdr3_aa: CASSPGSSGGTGELFF
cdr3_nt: TGCGCCAGCAGCCCCGGGAGTAGCGGGGGGACCGGGGAGCTGTTTTTT

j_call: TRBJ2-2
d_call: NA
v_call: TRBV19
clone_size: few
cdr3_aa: CASSIERGRGELFF
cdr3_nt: TGTGCCAGTAGTATAGAACGGGGTAGAGGGGAGCTGTTTTTT

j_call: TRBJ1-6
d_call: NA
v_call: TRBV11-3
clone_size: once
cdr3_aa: CASSWGVGNSPLHF
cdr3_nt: TGTGCCAGCAGCTGGGGGGTAGGGAATTCACCCCTCCACTTT

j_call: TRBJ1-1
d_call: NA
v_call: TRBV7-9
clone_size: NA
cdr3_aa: CASSLGGQVEAFF
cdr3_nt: TGTGCCAGCAGCTTAGGCGGGCAGGTGGAAGCTTTCTTT

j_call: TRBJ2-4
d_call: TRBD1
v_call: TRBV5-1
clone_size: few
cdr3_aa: CASSEGQGNIQYF
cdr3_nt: TGCGCCAGCAGCGAAGGACAGGGTAACATTCAGTACTTC

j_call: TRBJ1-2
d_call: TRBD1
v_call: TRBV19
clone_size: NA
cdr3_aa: CASTPTGGNYGYTF
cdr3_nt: TGTGCCAGTACCCCGACAGGGGGGAACTATGGCTACACCTTC

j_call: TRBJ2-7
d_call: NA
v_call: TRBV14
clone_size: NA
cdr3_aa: CASSPFEAVPYEQYF
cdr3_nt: TGTGCCAGCAGCCCGTTCGAGGCAGTACCCTACGAGCAGTACTTC

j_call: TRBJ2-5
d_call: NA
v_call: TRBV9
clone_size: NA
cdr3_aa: CASSVGTLPQETQYF
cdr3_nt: TGTGCCAGCAGCGTAGGGACTTTGCCCCAAGAGACCCAGTACTTC